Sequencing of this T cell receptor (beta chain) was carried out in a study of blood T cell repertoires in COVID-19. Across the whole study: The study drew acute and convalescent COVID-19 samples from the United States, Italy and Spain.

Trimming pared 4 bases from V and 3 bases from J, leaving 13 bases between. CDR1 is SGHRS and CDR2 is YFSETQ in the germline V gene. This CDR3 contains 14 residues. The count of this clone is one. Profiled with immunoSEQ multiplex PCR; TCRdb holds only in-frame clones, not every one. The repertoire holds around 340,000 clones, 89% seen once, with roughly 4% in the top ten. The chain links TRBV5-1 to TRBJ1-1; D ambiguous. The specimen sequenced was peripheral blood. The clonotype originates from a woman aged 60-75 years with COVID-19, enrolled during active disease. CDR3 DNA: TGCGCCAGCAGCGTGACACCTACCGACACTGAAGCTTTCTTT. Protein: CASSVTPTDTEAFF.